This T cell receptor beta chain is drawn from a study of T-cell reconstitution after alpha-beta-depleted transplantation in children. Findings and limits, study-wide: The main origin of T-cell counts and diversity one year after transplant was newly produced T cells. For some patients, TCRbeta diversity was high at day 60 because of recipient T cells and thymic progenitors that survived. Several hundred expanded graft clones reportedly supplied alpha-beta T cells about two months after transplant.

The TCRbeta library incorporated unique molecular identifiers. TCRdb analysed the PCR reads with MiXCR anew, one entry per CDR3 protein. The data show 700,000 or so distinct CDR3 sequences, less than 15% seen once. In this sample, this clonotype turned up many times. Its specificity is not known. The germline V and J ends were trimmed by 2 bases and 5 bases, with 13 bases remaining between them. Germline V gives CDR1 SGHRS, CDR2 YFSETQ. There are 14 residues in the CDR3. The sequencing here drew on PBMCs, taken before TCRalphabeta/CD19-depleted stem cell transplant. J is TRBJ2-5 and V is TRBV5-1; tentative D call: TRBD1 (5 bases). The TCR sequence derives from a girl aged 2 to 9 with congenital amegakaryocytic thrombocytopenia, due to receive a stem cell transplant. For the CDR3, the DNA is TGCGCCAGCAGCTTAGTCGATTCAGGGGAGACCCAGTACTTC. Translating it yields CASSLVDSGETQYF.